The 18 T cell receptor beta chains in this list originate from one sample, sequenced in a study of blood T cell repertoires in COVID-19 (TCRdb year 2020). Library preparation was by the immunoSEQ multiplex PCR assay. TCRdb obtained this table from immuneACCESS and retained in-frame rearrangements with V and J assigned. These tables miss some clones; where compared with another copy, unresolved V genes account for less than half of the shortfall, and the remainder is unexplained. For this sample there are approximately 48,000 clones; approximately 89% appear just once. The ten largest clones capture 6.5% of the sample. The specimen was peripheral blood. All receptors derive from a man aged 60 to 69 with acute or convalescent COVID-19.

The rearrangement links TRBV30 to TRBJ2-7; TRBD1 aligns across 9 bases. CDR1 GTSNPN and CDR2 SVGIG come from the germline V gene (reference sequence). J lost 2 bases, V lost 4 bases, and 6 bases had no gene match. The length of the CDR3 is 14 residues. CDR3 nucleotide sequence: TGTGCCTGGACCCCCCGGACAGGGGCCTACGAGCAGTACTTC. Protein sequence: CAWTPRTGAYEQYF.

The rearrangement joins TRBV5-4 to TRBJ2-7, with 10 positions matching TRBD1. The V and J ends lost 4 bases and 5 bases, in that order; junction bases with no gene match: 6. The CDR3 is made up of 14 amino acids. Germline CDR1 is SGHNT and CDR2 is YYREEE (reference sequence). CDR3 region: CASSGRDRGHEQYF. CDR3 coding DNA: TGTGCCAGCAGCGGAAGGGACAGGGGTCACGAGCAGTACTTC.

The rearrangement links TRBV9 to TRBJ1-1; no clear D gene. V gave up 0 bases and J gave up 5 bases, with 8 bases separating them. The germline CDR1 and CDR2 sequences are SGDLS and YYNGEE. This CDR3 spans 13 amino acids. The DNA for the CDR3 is TGTGCCAGCAGCGTAGATTTGAGGACTGAAGCTTTCTTT. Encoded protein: CASSVDLRTEAFF.

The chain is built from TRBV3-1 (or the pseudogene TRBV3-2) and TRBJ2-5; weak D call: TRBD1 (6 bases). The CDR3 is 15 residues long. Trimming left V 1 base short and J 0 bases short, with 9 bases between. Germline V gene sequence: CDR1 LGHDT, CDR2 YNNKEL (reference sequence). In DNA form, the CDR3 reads TGTGCCAGCAGCCAAGGCCGGACAGACCAAGAGACCCAGTACTTC. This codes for CASSQGRTDQETQYF.

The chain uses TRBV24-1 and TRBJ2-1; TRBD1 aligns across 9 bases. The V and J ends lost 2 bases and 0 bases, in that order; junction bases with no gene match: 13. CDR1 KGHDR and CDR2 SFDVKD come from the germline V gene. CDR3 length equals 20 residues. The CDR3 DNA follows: TGTGCCACCAGTGATTCGCAAACAGGGGGCGATCGGGGCTCCTACAATGAGCAGTTCTTC. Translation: CATSDSQTGGDRGSYNEQFF.

The CDR3 DNA reads TGTGCCAGCCCGCAGGGACTTAACATCCCGTTGGGAGAGACCCAGTACTTC. Encoded protein: CASPQGLNIPLGETQYF. The chain carries TRBV5-8 and TRBJ2-5; TRBD2 might be the D (6 bases). The CDR3 is 17 residues long. V dropped 7 bases and J dropped 4 bases, with 26 bases sitting between them. Germline V CDR1 and CDR2: SGHTS, YDEGEE.

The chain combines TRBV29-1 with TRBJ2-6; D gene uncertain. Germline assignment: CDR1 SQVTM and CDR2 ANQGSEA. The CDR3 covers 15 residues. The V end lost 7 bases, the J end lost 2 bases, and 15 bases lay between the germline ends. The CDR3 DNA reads TGCAGCGCCACGCTAGTGTTTACTGGGGCCAACGTCCTGACTTTC. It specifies CSATLVFTGANVLTF. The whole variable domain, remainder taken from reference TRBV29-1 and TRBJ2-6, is SAVISQKPSRDICQRGTSLTIQCQVDSQVTMMFWYRQQPGQSLTLIATANQGSEATYESGFVIDKFPISRPNLTFSTLTVSNMSPEDSSIYLCSATLVFTGANVLTFGAGSRLTVL.

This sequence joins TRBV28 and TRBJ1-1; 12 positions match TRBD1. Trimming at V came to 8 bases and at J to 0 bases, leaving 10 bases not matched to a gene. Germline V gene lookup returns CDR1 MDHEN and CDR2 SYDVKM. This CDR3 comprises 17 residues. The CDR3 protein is CASPRPGTGGVNTEAFF. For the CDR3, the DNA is TGTGCCAGCCCAAGACCCGGGACAGGGGGCGTGAACACTGAAGCTTTCTTT. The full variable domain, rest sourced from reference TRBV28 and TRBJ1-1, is DVKVTQSSRYLVKRTGEKVFLECVQDMDHENMFWYRQDPGLGLRLIYFSYDVKMKEKGDIPEGYSVSREKKERFSLILESASTNQTSMYLCASPRPGTGGVNTEAFFGQGTRLTVV.

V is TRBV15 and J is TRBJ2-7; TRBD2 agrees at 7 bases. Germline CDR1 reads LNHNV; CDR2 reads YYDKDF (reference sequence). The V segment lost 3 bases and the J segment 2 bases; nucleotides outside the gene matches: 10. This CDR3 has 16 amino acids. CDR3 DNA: TGTGCCACCAGCAGTGTGGATACGGGAGGCACCTACGAGCAGTACTTC. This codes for CATSSVDTGGTYEQYF.

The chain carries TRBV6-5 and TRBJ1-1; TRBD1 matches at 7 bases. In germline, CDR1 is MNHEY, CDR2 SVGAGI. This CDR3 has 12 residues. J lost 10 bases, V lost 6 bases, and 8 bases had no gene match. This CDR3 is CASSQGERGAFF. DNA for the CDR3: TGTGCCAGCAGCCAGGGGGAGAGGGGAGCTTTCTTT.

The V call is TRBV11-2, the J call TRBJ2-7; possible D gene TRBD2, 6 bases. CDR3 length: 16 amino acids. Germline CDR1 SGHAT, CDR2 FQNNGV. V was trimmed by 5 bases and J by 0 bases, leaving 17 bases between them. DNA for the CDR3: TGTGCCAGCAGCCCCCTTCGGGAGAGGAGCTCCTACGAGCAGTACTTC. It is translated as CASSPLRERSSYEQYF.

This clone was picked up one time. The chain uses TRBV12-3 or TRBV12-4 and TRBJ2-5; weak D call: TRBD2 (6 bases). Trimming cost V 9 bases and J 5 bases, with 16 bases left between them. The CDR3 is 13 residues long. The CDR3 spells CASRLGGSETQYF. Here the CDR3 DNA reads TGTGCCAGTCGTTTGGGGGGATCGGAGACCCAGTACTTC.

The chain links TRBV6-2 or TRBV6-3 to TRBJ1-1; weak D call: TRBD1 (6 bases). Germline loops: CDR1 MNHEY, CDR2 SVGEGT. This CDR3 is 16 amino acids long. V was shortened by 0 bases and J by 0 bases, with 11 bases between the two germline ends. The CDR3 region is CASSYSKTGVNTEAFF. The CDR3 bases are TGTGCCAGCAGTTACTCTAAGACAGGAGTGAACACTGAAGCTTTCTTT.

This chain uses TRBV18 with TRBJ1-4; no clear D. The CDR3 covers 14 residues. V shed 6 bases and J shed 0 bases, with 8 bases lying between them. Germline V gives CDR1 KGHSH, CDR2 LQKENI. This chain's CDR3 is CASSPTATNEKLFF. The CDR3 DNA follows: TGTGCCAGCTCGCCTACGGCAACTAATGAAAAACTGTTTTTT.

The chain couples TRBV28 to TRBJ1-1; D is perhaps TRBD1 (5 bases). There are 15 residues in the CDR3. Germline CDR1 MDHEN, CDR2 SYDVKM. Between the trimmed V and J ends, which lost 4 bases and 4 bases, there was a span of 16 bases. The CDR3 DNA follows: TGTGCCAGCAGTTCAAGGGGCCCCTTGGGCACTGAAGCTTTCTTT. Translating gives CASSSRGPLGTEAFF.

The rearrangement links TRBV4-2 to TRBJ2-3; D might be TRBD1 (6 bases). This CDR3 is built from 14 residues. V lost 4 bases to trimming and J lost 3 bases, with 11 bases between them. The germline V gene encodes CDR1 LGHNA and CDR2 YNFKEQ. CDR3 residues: CASSRGQSTDTQYF. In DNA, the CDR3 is TGTGCCAGCAGCCGTGGACAGAGTACAGATACGCAGTATTTT.

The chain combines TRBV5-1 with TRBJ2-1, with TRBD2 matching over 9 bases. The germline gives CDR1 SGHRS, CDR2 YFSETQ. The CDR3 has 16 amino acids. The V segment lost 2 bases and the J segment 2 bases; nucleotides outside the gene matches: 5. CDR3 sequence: CASSFNLAGPYNEQFF. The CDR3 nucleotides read TGCGCCAGCAGCTTCAATCTAGCGGGGCCCTACAATGAGCAGTTCTTC.

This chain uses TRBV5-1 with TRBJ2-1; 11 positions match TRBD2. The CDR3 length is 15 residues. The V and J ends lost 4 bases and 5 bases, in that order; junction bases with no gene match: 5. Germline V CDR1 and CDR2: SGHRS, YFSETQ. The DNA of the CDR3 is TGCGCCAGCAGCCCCTCGGGACTAGCGGACAATGAGCAGTTCTTC. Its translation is CASSPSGLADNEQFF.